Each of the 5 T cell receptor beta chains below was sequenced from the same sample in a study of post-analysis software for immune sequencing data. Included in the TCR beta cDNA libraries were unique molecular identifiers. TCRdb reanalysed the PCR reads using MiXCR and keeps one entry per CDR3 protein. The sample yields hundreds of thousands of distinct CDR3 sequences, 36% seen once. Notes on the study in general: Higher frequency in patients than in controls was seen for roughly 5 TRBV segments, with TRBV5-6, TRBV5-1 and TRBV20-1 among them.

For these TCRs, the target antigens are not known. The sequenced sample was blood. Receptors originate from a girl between 10 and 17 years old with multiple sclerosis.

This clonotype was observed a few times. The V and J genes are TRBV7-9 and TRBJ1-1; no firm D call. Germline loops: CDR1 SEHNR, CDR2 FQNEAQ (reference sequence). CDR3 length: 13 amino acids. Trimming took 4 bases from V and 6 from J, leaving 12 bases between them. The CDR3, as DNA: TGTGCCAGCAGCTCCCTGAGCGGCCCTGAAGCTTTCTTT. Translation: CASSSLSGPEAFF.

The table lists this clonotype with many counts. V is TRBV7-2 and J is TRBJ2-3; 14 positions agree with TRBD2. The CDR3 length is 15 residues. The J segment lost 6 bases and the V segment lost 6 bases, leaving 5 bases of the junction unmatched. CDR1 SGHTA and CDR2 FQGNSA come from the germline V gene. The CDR3 DNA reads as TGTGCCAGCAGTCCGACTAGCGGGAGGGCCGATACGCAGTATTTT. Translating it yields CASSPTSGRADTQYF.

The chain links TRBV28 to TRBJ1-5, with D perhaps TRBD1 (5 bases). Trimming removed 2 bases from V and 5 bases from J, with 10 bases in between. The CDR3 is made up of 14 amino acids. CDR1 MDHEN and CDR2 SYDVKM come from the germline V gene. CDR3 loop: CASSLPGEYQPQHF. The CDR3 nucleotides read TGTGCCAGCAGTTTACCGGGGGAGTATCAGCCCCAGCATTTT.

With regard to this clonotype: A much more abundant neighbour one base away suggests this may be a read error. The rearrangement uses TRBV11-2 and TRBJ2-6; D is possibly TRBD1 (5 bases). Germline CDR1 SGHAT, CDR2 FQNNGV. This CDR3 spans 16 amino acids. Here the CDR3 reads CASSLGPGFGANVRTF. In DNA form, the CDR3 reads TGTGCCAGCAGCTTGGGCCCCGGGTTTGGGGCCAACGTCCGGACTTTC.

V is TRBV3-1 and J is TRBJ2-5; D is possibly TRBD2 (6 bases). Germline loops: CDR1 LGHDT, CDR2 YNNKEL (reference sequence). V lost 1 base to trimming and J lost 11 bases, with 26 bases between them. CDR3 length: 17 amino acids. DNA of the CDR3: TGTGCCAGCAGCCAAGGGGAGACTAGGAGAGAAAACAATGAGCAGTACTTC. Its protein product is CASSQGETRRENNEQYF.